This T cell receptor (beta chain) was identified during a study of low-dose radiotherapy and immunotherapy resistance in tumors. Overall study context: Intravenous administration to patients comprised nivolumab at 240 mg every two weeks and ipilimumab at 1 mg/kg every six weeks.

Both TCRalpha and TCRbeta chains were reverse transcribed with V-gene-specific primers. Using a constant-region primer together with a V-primer adapter, TCRs were subjected to roughly 20 PCR cycles of amplification. With in vitro transcription, the isolated mRNA was amplified. TCRdb reprocessed the reads via MiXCR and lists one record per CDR3 protein. The data show 9,500 to 14,000 distinct CDR3 sequences, approximately 65% seen once. Germline CDR1 reads SNHLY; CDR2 reads FYNNEI. The CDR3 covers 13 residues. With V trimmed by 0 bases and J by 8 bases, 3 bases remained unmatched. The clonotype was recovered from a human donor with advanced metastatic prostate, ovarian, gallbladder or colorectal cancer (not recorded which). This table probably holds off-target reads from a library built for another chain. This chain joins TRBV2 and TRBJ1-2; 7 nucleotides line up with TRBD1. CDR3 in amino acids: CASSEAAGGGYTF. CDR3 sequence (DNA): TGTGCCAGCAGTGAAGCGGCAGGGGGAGGCTACACCTTC. Variable domain in full (rest from reference TRBV2 and TRBJ1-2): EPEVTQTPSHQVTQMGQEVILRCVPISNHLYFYWYRQILGQKVEFLVSFYNNEISEKSEIFDDQFSVERPDGSNFTLKIRSTKLEDSAMYFCASSEAAGGGYTFGSGTRLTVV.